These 21 T cell receptor beta chains share one sample of origin, sequenced in a study of T-cell reconstitution after alpha-beta-depleted transplantation in children. The TCRbeta library was prepared with unique molecular identifiers. TCRdb redid the calling of the PCR reads with MiXCR, one entry per CDR3 protein. The sample has around 200,000 distinct CDR3 sequences, roughly a tenth seen once. The specimen comprised PBMCs, sampled before TCRalphabeta/CD19-depleted stem cell transplant. The receptors shown here come from a child less than two years old with acute myeloid leukemia, due to receive a stem cell transplant.

This chain links TRBV20-1 with TRBJ2-5, with 10 bases lining up with TRBD1. With 3 bases clipped from V and 4 bases from J, the junction kept 8 bases outside the gene matches. The length of the CDR3 is 15 residues. CDR1 and CDR2 (germline): DFQATT, SNEGSKA (reference sequence). The CDR3: CSASPPTGGAETQYF. Written as DNA, the CDR3 is TGCAGTGCTAGCCCACCGACAGGGGGCGCAGAGACCCAGTACTTC.

This clonotype was picked up many times. The V and J genes are TRBV20-1 and TRBJ1-4; 8 bases agree with TRBD1. V lost 5 bases and J lost 1; bases outside the gene matches: 6. The CDR3 is made up of 15 amino acids. CDR1 is DFQATT and CDR2 is SNEGSKA in the germline V gene (reference sequence). In nucleotides, the CDR3 is TGCAGTGCTCTAAGGGACAGGATAACTAATGAAAAACTGTTTTTT. Residues: CSALRDRITNEKLFF.

The chain combines TRBV28 with TRBJ2-7, with 12 bases that match TRBD2. The germline V gene encodes CDR1 MDHEN and CDR2 SYDVKM. The trim removed 4 bases at V and 2 bases at J, leaving 12 bases unmatched. This CDR3 is 18 amino acids long. The chain's CDR3 is CASSSTSGRGAQPYEQYF. The CDR3 DNA follows: TGTGCCAGCAGTTCGACTAGCGGGAGAGGTGCGCAGCCCTACGAGCAGTACTTC.

At least ten counts were recorded for this clonotype. This chain uses TRBV12-3 or TRBV12-4 with TRBJ1-5; 7 bases agree with TRBD1. The trim removed 7 bases at V and 0 bases at J, leaving 6 bases unmatched. The CDR3 has 15 residues. The CDR3 DNA reads TGTGCCAGCACCCGGGGACAGAGTAGCAATCAGCCCCAGCATTTT. Translated, it gives CASTRGQSSNQPQHF.

In its sample, this clonotype was seen many times. The rearrangement links TRBV4-2 to TRBJ2-5; D remains ambiguous. Germline loops: CDR1 LGHNA, CDR2 YNFKEQ. The CDR3 is 13 residues long. With 0 bases removed from V and 2 bases from J, the gap between germline ends came to 4 bases. The CDR3 reads CASSQDSQETQYF. DNA of the CDR3: TGTGCCAGCAGCCAAGACAGTCAAGAGACCCAGTACTTC.

Comment on this clonotype: Since a much larger clone is just one base distant, this may be a read error. This sequence joins TRBV28 and TRBJ1-2; D is unclear. Germline lookup yields CDR1 MDHEN and CDR2 SYDVKM. The CDR3 loop spans 13 amino acids. Here the CDR3 reads CASSLRVRGGDTF. The CDR3 nucleotides are TGTGCCAGCAGTTTAAGGGTTCGTGGTGGCGACACCTTC.

This clonotype has ten or more counts. The rearrangement uses TRBV6-6 and TRBJ1-1; 10 bases are a match to TRBD1. Trimming took 2 bases from V and 5 from J; bases not matched to a gene: 2. CDR1 is MNHNY and CDR2 is SVGAGI in the germline V gene (reference sequence). This CDR3 comprises 14 residues. The CDR3 protein is CASSYGTGVTEAFF. The CDR3, as DNA: TGTGCCAGCAGTTACGGGACAGGGGTAACTGAAGCTTTCTTT.

V gene TRBV7-8 combines with J gene TRBJ2-3; 10 bases agree with TRBD2. The CDR3 spans 15 residues. V trimming: 4 bases; J trimming: 4 bases; junction bases outside the gene matches: 5. Germline CDR1 reads SGHVS; CDR2 reads FQNEAQ. CDR3 DNA sequence: TGTGCCAGCAGCTGGAGCGGGGGGGCGGCAGATACGCAGTATTTT. This sequence encodes CASSWSGGAADTQYF.

The genes are TRBV5-6 and TRBJ1-5; no reliable D call. The CDR3 extends over 14 amino acids. The V end was cut by 1 base, the J end by 6 bases, with 11 bases between. Germline assignment: CDR1 SGHDT and CDR2 YYEEEE. CDR3 nucleotides: TGTGCCAGCAGCTTGAGCCTCGGGGTTCAGCCCCAGCATTTT. This gives the protein CASSLSLGVQPQHF.

The chain recombines TRBV7-2 with TRBJ1-1; D perhaps matches TRBD1 (5 bases). The CDR3 contains 17 residues. The germline V gene has CDR1 SGHTA and CDR2 FQGNSA. V dropped 1 base and J dropped 0 bases, with 15 bases sitting between them. CDR3 sequence reads: CASSLGWGVIMNTEAFF. CDR3 coding DNA: TGTGCCAGCAGCTTAGGTTGGGGGGTAATTATGAACACTGAAGCTTTCTTT.

This clonotype was seen ten or more times. The chain's CDR3 is CATSDPGAGAGPQHF. For the CDR3, the DNA is TGTGCCACCAGTGATCCAGGGGCAGGGGCGGGTCCCCAGCATTTT. This sequence joins TRBV24-1 and TRBJ1-5; D may be TRBD1 (6 bases). This CDR3 has 15 residues. Per the germline V gene, CDR1 is KGHDR and CDR2 is SFDVKD. V lost 3 bases and J lost 10, with 18 bases in between.

This clonotype appeared a few times. The chain combines TRBV7-3 with TRBJ1-1, with 7 bases that match TRBD1. The CDR3 has 13 residues. Looked up from germline, CDR1 is SGHTA and CDR2 is FQGTGA. V gave up 3 bases and J gave up 7 bases; unmatched junction bases: 5. CDR3: CASSLGQPGEAFF. The CDR3 region has the DNA TGTGCCAGCAGCTTGGGACAGCCCGGTGAAGCTTTCTTT.

This clonotype was observed many times. Here the CDR3 DNA reads TGCAGCGTTGAAGGACACCACATGGGGTATGGCTACACCTTC. Its translation is CSVEGHHMGYGYTF. The chain uses TRBV29-1 and TRBJ1-2; no definite D call. V was trimmed by 1 base and J by 5 bases, leaving 14 bases between them. The CDR3 is made up of 14 amino acids. Germline V gives CDR1 SQVTM, CDR2 ANQGSEA.

The sample holds many counts of this clonotype. The V call is TRBV7-8, the J call TRBJ1-2; possible D gene TRBD1, 5 bases. V was clipped by 1 base and J by 4 bases, with 37 bases between them. Looked up from germline, CDR1 is SGHVS and CDR2 is FQNEAQ. The CDR3 loop spans 23 amino acids. CDR3 bases: TGTGCCAGCAGCTTAGGTGGTGTGGGGGAATTTGCAGTTGGCCTGCCGACCGCCTATGGCTACACCTTC. Protein sequence: CASSLGGVGEFAVGLPTAYGYTF.

Of note for this clonotype: An end of the junction does not agree with germline; a read error may underlie this. The chain joins TRBV7-6 to TRBJ1-3; 12 nucleotides line up with TRBD1. This CDR3 comprises 17 residues. CDR1 is SGHVS, CDR2 FNYEAQ, per germline. The CDR3 coding sequence is TGTGCCAGCAGCCACCCGGGACAGGGGGCGCGTGGAAACATCATATATTTT. Translating it yields CASSHPGQGARGNIIYF.

Ten or more counts support this clonotype. The rearrangement uses TRBV10-3 and TRBJ2-5; 11 nucleotides match TRBD2. V dropped 4 bases and J dropped 5; count of bases not matched to a gene: 15. CDR3 length: 18 residues. Per the germline V gene, CDR1 is ENHRY and CDR2 is SYGVKD. DNA for the CDR3: TGTGCCATCAGTGCCTCACATGGACTAGCGGGCCAAGGGGAGACCCAGTACTTC. Encoded protein: CAISASHGLAGQGETQYF.

This clonotype was counted ten times or more. The chain is built from TRBV6-1 and TRBJ2-4; 8 bases are a match to TRBD1. The V gene's germline CDR1 is MNHNS and CDR2 SASEGT. With 5 bases clipped from V and 7 bases from J, the junction kept 7 bases outside the gene matches. This CDR3 contains 14 residues. As DNA, the CDR3 is TGTGCCAGCAGTCGCGGACAGGGTAGGAACATTCAGTACTTC. This translates into CASSRGQGRNIQYF.

This clonotype was counted many times. This chain joins TRBV5-5 and TRBJ1-5; the D is unclear. This CDR3 has 14 amino acids. Germline CDR1 and CDR2: SGHKS and YYEKEE (reference sequence). V was cut by 4 bases and J by 2 bases, with 10 bases left in between. CDR3 in amino acids: CASSPAVGNQPQHF. The CDR3 coding sequence is TGTGCCAGCAGCCCTGCTGTCGGCAATCAGCCCCAGCATTTT.

This clonotype has at least ten counts. This chain connects TRBV7-9 to TRBJ2-3; tentatively, D is TRBD1 (5 bases). V was pared by 0 bases and J by 3 bases, with 13 bases between. This CDR3 has 16 amino acids. CDR1 is SEHNR, CDR2 FQNEAQ, per germline (reference sequence). The CDR3 protein is CASSLARQGGTDTQYF. The CDR3, as DNA: TGTGCCAGCAGCTTAGCGAGGCAGGGTGGGACAGATACGCAGTATTTT. The whole variable domain, remainder taken from reference TRBV7-9 and TRBJ2-3, is DTGVSQNPRHKITKRGQNVTFRCDPISEHNRLYWYRQTLGQGPEFLTYFQNEAQLEKSRLLSDRFSAERPKGSFSTLEIQRTEQGDSAMYLCASSLARQGGTDTQYFGPGTRLTVL.

This clonotype was counted ten times or more. The CDR3 sequence: CASSGILSYEQYF. DNA of the CDR3: TGTGCCAGCAGCGGGATCCTCTCCTACGAGCAGTACTTC. The rearrangement links TRBV5-6 to TRBJ2-7; D ambiguous. The CDR3 spans 13 residues. Trimming cost V 4 bases and J 0 bases, with 8 bases left between them. Per the germline V gene, CDR1 is SGHDT and CDR2 is YYEEEE.

This clonotype was picked up many times. The chain employs TRBV18 and TRBJ1-1, with no clear D. V lost 3 bases, J lost 9 bases, and 20 bases lay in between. CDR1 is KGHSH and CDR2 is LQKENI in the germline V gene. This CDR3 has 15 amino acids. In nucleotides, the CDR3 is TGTGCCAGCTCACCCAAAGAGGTGAACACCGGGAAAGCTTTCTTT. Its translation: CASSPKEVNTGKAFF.